The T cell receptor beta chain described here comes from a study of CD8+ T cells in alopecia areata. Noted treatment: oral pan-JAK inhibitor, 5-10 mg twice daily. Specimens obtained from alopecia areata patients comprised lesional scalp punch biopsies and peripheral blood. Extraction of RNA preceded its reverse transcription into cDNA, which served as the sequencing template. Libraries were prepared by immunoSEQ multiplex PCR; TCRdb keeps only in-frame clonotypes and omits some of them. This repertoire shows roughly 140,000 clones, 82% found once; its top ten account for around 25%. The CDR3 length is 16 residues. V was pared by 0 bases and J by 4 bases, with 4 bases of the junction left unmatched. Germline-derived CDR1 and CDR2 are SEHNR and FQNEAQ (reference sequence).

This TCR was recovered from a human donor with alopecia areata. The sequenced sample was CD8+ T cells sorted from blood, obtained at week 4, from a patient treated with tofacitinib. This sequence joins TRBV7-9 and TRBJ2-3, with 10 bases identical to TRBD2. The CDR3 loop reads CASSLAGLAAADTQYF. As DNA, the CDR3 is TGTGCCAGCAGCTTAGCTGGACTAGCGGCGGCAGATACGCAGTATTTT.